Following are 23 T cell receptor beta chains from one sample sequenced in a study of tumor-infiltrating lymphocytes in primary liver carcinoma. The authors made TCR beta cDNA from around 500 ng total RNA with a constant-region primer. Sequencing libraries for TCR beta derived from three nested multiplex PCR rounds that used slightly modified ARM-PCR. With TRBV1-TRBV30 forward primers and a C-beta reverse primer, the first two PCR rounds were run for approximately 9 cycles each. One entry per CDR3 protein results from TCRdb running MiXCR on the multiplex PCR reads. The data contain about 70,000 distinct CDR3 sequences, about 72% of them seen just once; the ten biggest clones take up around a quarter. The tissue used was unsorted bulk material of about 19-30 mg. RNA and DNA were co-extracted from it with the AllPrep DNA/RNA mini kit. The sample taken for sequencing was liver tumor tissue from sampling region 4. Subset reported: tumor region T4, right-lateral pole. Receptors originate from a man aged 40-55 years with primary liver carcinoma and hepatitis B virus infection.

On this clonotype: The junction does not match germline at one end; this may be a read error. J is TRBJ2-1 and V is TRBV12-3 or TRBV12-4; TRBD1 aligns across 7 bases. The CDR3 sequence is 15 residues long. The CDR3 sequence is CANSSNKGAADKQFF. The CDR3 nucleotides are TGTGCCAACAGTTCAAATAAGGGGGCTGCGGATAAGCAGTTCTTC.

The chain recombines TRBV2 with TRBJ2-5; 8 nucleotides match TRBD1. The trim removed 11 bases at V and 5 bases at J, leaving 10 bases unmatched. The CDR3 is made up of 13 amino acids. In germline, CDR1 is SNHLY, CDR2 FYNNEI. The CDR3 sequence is CAGTGGYRETQYF. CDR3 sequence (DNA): TGTGCCGGGACAGGAGGCTATAGGGAGACCCAGTACTTC.

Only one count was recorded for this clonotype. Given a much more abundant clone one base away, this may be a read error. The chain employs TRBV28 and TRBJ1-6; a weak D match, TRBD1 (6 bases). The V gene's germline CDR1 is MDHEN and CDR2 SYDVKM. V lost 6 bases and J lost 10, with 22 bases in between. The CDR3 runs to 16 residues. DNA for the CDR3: TGTGCCAGCAGGTACAGGGAAAGCGTGGAGGAATCACCCCTCCACTTT. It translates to CASRYRESVEESPLHF.

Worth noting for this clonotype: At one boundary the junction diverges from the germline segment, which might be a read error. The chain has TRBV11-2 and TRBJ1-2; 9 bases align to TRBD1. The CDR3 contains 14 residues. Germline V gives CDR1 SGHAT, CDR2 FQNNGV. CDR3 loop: CASSFGTGKYGYIF. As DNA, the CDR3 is TGTGCTAGCAGCTTTGGGACAGGGAAATATGGCTACATCTTC.

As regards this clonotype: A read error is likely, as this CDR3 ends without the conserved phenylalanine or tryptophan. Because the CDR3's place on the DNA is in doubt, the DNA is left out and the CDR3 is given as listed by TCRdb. The CDR3 loop reads CASRTGTANSYEQYI. The chain joins TRBV6-5 to TRBJ2-7; the table gives TRBD1 as D, unverified against the DNA. Germline V gene data show CDR1 as MNHEY and CDR2 as SVGAGI. The CDR3 has 15 residues if both end residues are counted.

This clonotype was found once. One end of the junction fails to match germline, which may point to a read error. The CDR3 here is CATSQGRLAGGYEQYF. In nucleotides, the CDR3 is TGTGCCACCAGCCAGGGGAGACTAGCGGGAGGATACGAACAGTACTTC. This chain connects TRBV5-5 to TRBJ2-7, with TRBD2 matching 13 bases. This CDR3 is built from 16 residues. Germline CDR1 SGHKS, CDR2 YYEKEE (reference sequence).

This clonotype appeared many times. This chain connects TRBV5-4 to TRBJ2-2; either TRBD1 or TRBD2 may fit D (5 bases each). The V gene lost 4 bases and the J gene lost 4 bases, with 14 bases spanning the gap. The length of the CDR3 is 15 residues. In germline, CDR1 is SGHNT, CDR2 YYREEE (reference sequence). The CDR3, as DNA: TGTGCCAGCAGCAGAGCAACGGGACCCACCGGGGAGCTGTTTTTT. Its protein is CASSRATGPTGELFF.

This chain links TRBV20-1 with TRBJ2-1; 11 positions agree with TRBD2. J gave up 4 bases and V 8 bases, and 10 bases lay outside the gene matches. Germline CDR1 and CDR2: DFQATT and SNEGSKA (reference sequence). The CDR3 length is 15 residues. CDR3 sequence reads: CSSKTGTSGYNEQFF. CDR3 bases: TGCAGTTCGAAAACCGGGACTAGCGGATACAATGAGCAGTTCTTC.

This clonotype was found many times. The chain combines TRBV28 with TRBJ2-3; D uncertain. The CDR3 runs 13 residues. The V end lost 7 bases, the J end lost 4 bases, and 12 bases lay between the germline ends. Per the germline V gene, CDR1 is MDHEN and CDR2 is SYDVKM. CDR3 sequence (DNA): TGTGCCAGCACGGAAGGGTCCGCAGATACGCAGTATTTT. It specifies CASTEGSADTQYF.

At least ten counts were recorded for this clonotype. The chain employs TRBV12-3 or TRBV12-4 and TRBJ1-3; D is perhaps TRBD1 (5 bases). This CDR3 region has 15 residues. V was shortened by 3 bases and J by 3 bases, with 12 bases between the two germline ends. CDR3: CASSFGGGGGNTIYF. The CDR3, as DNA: TGTGCCAGCAGTTTTGGTGGGGGAGGTGGAAACACCATATATTTT.

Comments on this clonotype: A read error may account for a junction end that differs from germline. In nucleotides, the CDR3 is TGCATCGTTGAAGATAGGGTTAACTACAATGAGCAGTTCTTC. It yields the protein CIVEDRVNYNEQFF. The J gene is TRBJ2-1, the V gene TRBV29-1; D unclear. Germline V lookup: CDR1 SQVTM, CDR2 ANQGSEA. CDR3 length equals 14 residues.

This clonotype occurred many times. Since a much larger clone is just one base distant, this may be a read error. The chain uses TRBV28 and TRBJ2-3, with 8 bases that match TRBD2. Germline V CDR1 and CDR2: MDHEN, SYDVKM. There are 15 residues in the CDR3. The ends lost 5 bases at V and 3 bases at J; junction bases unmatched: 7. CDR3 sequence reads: CASSLGAGETDTQYF. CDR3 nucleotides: TGTGCCAGCAGTCTAGGAGCGGGAGAAACAGATACGCAGTATTTT.

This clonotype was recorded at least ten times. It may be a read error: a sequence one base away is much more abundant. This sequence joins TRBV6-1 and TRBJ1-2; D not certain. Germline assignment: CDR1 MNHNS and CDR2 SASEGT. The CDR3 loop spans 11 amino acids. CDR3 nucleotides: TGTGCCAGCAGGGTTAACTATGGCTACGCCTTC. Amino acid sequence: CASRVNYGYAF.

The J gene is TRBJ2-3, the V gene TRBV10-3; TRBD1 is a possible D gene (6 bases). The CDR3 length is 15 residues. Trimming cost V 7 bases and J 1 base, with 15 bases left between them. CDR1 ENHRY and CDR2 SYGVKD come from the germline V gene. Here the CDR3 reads CAITPRQARTDTQYF. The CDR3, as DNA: TGTGCCATCACCCCGAGACAGGCCCGCACAGATACGCAGTATTTT.

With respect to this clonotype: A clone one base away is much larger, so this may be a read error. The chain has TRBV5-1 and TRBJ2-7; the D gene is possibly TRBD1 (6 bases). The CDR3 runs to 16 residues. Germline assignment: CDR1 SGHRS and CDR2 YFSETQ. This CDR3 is CASSLAGQGIKYEHYF. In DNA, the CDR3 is TGCGCCAGCAGCTTGGCCGGTCAGGGGATTAAGTACGAGCACTACTTC.

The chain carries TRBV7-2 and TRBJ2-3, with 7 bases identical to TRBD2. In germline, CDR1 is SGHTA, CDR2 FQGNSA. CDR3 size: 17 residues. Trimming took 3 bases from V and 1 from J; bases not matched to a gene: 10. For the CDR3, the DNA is TGTGCCAGCAGCTTTTCCAGCGGGATGGGGGGCACAGATACGCAGTATTTT. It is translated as CASSFSSGMGGTDTQYF.

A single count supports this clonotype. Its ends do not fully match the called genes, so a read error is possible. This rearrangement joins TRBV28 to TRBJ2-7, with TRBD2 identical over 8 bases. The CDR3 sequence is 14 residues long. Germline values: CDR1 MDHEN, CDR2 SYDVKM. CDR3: CASNVQAGVYEQYF. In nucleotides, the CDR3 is TGTGCTAGCAACGTACAAGCGGGAGTCTACGAGCAGTACTTC.

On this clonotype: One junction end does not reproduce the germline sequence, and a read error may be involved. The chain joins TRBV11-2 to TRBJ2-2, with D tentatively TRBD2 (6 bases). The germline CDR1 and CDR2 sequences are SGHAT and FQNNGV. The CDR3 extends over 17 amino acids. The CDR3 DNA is TGTGCCAGCAGCGGAGGACTGGCGGAGCGGAACATCGGGGGGCTGTTTTTT. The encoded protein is CASSGGLAERNIGGLFF.

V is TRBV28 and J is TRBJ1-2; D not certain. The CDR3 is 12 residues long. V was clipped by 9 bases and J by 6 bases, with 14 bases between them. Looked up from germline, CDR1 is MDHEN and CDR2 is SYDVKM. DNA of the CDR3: TGTGCCAGTTGGACCTCCAGGAATGGCTACACCTTC. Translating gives CASWTSRNGYTF.

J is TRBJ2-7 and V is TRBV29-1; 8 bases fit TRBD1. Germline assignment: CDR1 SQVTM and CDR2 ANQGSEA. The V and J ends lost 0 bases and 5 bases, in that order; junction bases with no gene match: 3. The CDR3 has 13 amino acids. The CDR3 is CSVEDRQGNEQYF. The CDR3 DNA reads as TGCAGCGTTGAAGATAGACAGGGGAACGAGCAGTACTTC.

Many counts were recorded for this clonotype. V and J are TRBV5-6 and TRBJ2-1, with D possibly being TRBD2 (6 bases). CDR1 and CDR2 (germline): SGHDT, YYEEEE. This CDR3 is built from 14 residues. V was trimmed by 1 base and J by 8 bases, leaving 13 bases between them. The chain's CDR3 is CASSLTEGRDEQFF. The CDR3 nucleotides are TGTGCCAGCAGCTTGACGGAGGGCCGTGATGAGCAGTTCTTC.

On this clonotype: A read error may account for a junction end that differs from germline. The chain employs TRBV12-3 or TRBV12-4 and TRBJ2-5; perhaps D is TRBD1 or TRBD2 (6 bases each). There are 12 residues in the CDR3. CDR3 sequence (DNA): TGTGCCAGCGGTTCCATAGGGGGGACCCATTACTTC. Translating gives CASGSIGGTHYF.

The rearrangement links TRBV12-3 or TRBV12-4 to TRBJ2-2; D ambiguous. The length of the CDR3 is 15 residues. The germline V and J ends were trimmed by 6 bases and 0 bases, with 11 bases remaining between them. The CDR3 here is CASRSTVANTGELFF. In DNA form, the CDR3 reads TGTGCCAGCAGATCTACAGTGGCGAACACCGGGGAGCTGTTTTTT.